This passage covers 10 T cell receptor beta chains from one sample sequenced in a study of blood T cells in healthy people across ages. A sample-barcoded 5' primer and a J-beta primer mix were used in a second PCR of roughly 7 to 12 cycles. TCRdb reprocessed the 5' RACE reads with MiXCR, giving one entry per CDR3 protein. Of 550,000 to 700,000 distinct CDR3 sequences listed, roughly a quarter are singletons. The sample comprised blood. The receptors shown here come from a woman aged 70-85 years in good health.

The chain recombines TRBV10-3 with TRBJ1-6; 7 bases match TRBD1. Germline CDR1 ENHRY, CDR2 SYGVKD. The CDR3 is 14 residues long. V was clipped by 11 bases and J by 5 bases; unmatched bases: 9. DNA of the CDR3: TGTGCCGCCAGGGGGGGCGAGGATAATTCACCCCTCCACTTT. Translated, it gives CAARGGEDNSPLHF.

Worth noting for this clonotype: One end of the junction varies from germline; a read error may be responsible. The chain is built from TRBV12-3 or TRBV12-4 and TRBJ1-4; D is perhaps TRBD1 (5 bases). The CDR3 length is 14 residues. The CDR3 is CASSSRASNKKLFF. In nucleotides, the CDR3 is TGTGCCAGCAGTTCCAGGGCGTCTAATAAAAAACTGTTTTTT.

This clonotype occurred a few times. The junction differs from germline at one of its ends, possibly a read error. V is TRBV4-3 and J is TRBJ2-6, with no clear D. The CDR3 consists of 16 residues. Germline CDR1 reads LGHNA; CDR2 reads YSLEER. The CDR3 region is CASGQDPTSGANVLTF. The CDR3 region has the DNA TGCGCCAGCGGCCAAGATCCTACCTCTGGGGCCAACGTCCTGACTTTC.

CDR3 bases: TGTGCCAGCAGGGACGGACAGTTCACAGATACGCAGTATTTT. Translation gives CASRDGQFTDTQYF. This chain uses TRBV6-2 or TRBV6-3 with TRBJ2-3; weak D call: TRBD1 (6 bases). V was trimmed by 6 bases and J by 2 bases, leaving 12 bases between them. The CDR3 is made up of 14 amino acids. Germline loops: CDR1 MNHEY, CDR2 SVGEGT.

This CDR3 is CASSSDLGGYGYTF. Here the CDR3 DNA reads TGTGCCAGTAGCAGCGATCTTGGGGGCTATGGCTACACCTTC. The rearrangement joins TRBV19 to TRBJ1-2, with D perhaps TRBD1 (5 bases). Trimming left V 6 bases short and J 4 bases short, with 15 bases between. Per the germline V gene, CDR1 is LNHDA and CDR2 is SQIVND (reference sequence). This CDR3 has 14 amino acids.

This sequence joins TRBV19 and TRBJ2-4, with D unresolved. The CDR3 is made up of 15 amino acids. Germline V gene data show CDR1 as LNHDA and CDR2 as SQIVND (reference sequence). The ends were cut back, 4 bases at V and 1 base at J, with 11 bases in the middle. This CDR3 is CASSTRYRAKNIQYF. The DNA of the CDR3 is TGTGCCAGTAGTACCCGATATAGGGCCAAAAACATTCAGTACTTC.

This clonotype was observed a single time. This chain joins TRBV7-2 and TRBJ2-5; 8 bases are shared with TRBD1. J gave up 7 bases and V 4 bases, and 8 bases lay outside the gene matches. Germline lookup yields CDR1 SGHTA and CDR2 FQGNSA. The length of the CDR3 is 14 residues. In DNA form, the CDR3 reads TGTGCCAGCAGCTCTCAGGGGGCCGAGGGGACCCAGTACTTC. Translation: CASSSQGAEGTQYF.

This chain uses TRBV9 with TRBJ2-5, with 12 bases that match TRBD2. Germline CDR1 is SGDLS and CDR2 is YYNGEE. Trimming took 2 bases from V and 2 from J; bases not matched to a gene: 13. This CDR3 has 19 residues. CDR3 in DNA: TGTGCCAGCAGCGTGACTAGCGGGGGTGCCTCCCCGGCTCAAGAGACCCAGTACTTC. It yields the protein CASSVTSGGASPAQETQYF. The whole variable domain, remainder taken from reference TRBV9 and TRBJ2-5, is DSGVTQTPKHLITATGQRVTLRCSPRSGDLSVYWYQQSLDQGLQFLIQYYNGEERAKGNILERFSAQQFPDLHSELNLSSLELGDSALYFCASSVTSGGASPAQETQYFGPGTRLLVL.

This clonotype has more than one count but fewer than ten. The CDR3 sequence is CASGSEKFYEQYF. The CDR3 coding sequence is TGTGCTAGTGGTTCTGAGAAATTCTACGAGCAGTACTTC. This sequence joins TRBV12-5 and TRBJ2-7; no clear D. Germline V gives CDR1 LGHNT, CDR2 FRNRAP. V lost 4 bases and J lost 3, with 10 bases in between. CDR3 length: 13 residues.

J is TRBJ2-5 and V is TRBV10-3; D may be TRBD1 (6 bases). The better agreement between TRBJ2-1 and the DNA end casts doubt on the J call. This CDR3 has 15 residues. Germline CDR1 reads ENHRY; CDR2 reads SYGVKD. CDR3 residues: CAISESGQPYNEQFF. In DNA, the CDR3 is TGTGCCATCAGTGAGTCGGGACAACCCTACAATGAGCAGTTCTTC.